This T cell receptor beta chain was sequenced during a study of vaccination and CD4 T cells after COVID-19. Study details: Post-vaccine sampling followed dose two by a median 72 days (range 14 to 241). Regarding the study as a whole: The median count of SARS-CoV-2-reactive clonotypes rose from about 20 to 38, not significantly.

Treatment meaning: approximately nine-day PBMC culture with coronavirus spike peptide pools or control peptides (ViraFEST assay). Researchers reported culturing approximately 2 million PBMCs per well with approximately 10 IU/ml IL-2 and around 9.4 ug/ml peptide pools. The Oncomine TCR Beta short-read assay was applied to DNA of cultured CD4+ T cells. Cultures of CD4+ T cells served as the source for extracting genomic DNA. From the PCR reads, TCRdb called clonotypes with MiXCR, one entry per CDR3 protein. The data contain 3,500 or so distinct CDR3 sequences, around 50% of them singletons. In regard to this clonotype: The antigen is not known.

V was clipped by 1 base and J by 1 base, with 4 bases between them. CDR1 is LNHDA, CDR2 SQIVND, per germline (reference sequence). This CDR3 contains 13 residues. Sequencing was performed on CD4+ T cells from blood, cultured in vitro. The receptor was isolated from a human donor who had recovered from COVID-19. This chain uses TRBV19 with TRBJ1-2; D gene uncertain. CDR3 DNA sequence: TGTGCCAGTAGTATAGGCATTAACTATGGCTACACCTTC. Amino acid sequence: CASSIGINYGYTF.